One and the same sample provided the 15 T cell receptor beta chains below, sequenced in a study of blood T cell repertoires in COVID-19. Using immunoSEQ multiplex PCR, the repertoire was profiled, and TCRdb retains in-frame clones only, with some absent. Of more than 80,000 clones listed, more than 75% are singletons. Sequencing was done on a sample of peripheral blood. The receptors here all came from a middle-aged man with acute or convalescent COVID-19.

V gene TRBV12-5 combines with J gene TRBJ2-1; D may be TRBD1 (6 bases). Germline-derived CDR1 and CDR2 are LGHNT and FRNRAP. Trimming shortened V by 0 bases and J by 7 bases, and 19 bases separated the two germline ends. CDR3 length equals 17 residues. The CDR3 loop reads CASGLVPPGVGLNEQFF. As DNA, the CDR3 is TGTGCTAGTGGTTTGGTACCCCCAGGGGTAGGGTTGAATGAGCAGTTCTTC.

V gene TRBV2 combines with J gene TRBJ1-5; 9 bases are shared with TRBD1. The CDR3 runs 11 residues. V lost 8 bases to trimming and J lost 11 bases; unmatched junction nucleotides: 4. Germline CDR1 SNHLY, CDR2 FYNNEI. CDR3 DNA: TGTGCCAGCGGGACAGGGAGTGCCCAGCATTTT. Translating it yields CASGTGSAQHF.

The V gene is TRBV29-1, the J gene TRBJ2-1, with D tentatively TRBD2 (6 bases). Germline assignment: CDR1 SQVTM and CDR2 ANQGSEA. The CDR3 consists of 14 residues. Trimming took 3 bases from V and 9 from J, leaving 18 bases between them. As DNA, the CDR3 is TGCAGCGTTGACGGACTACCCGGGGGATTTGAGCAGTTCTTC. Its translation is CSVDGLPGGFEQFF.

This clone was seen a few times. The chain uses TRBV27 and TRBJ2-7; 10 bases are a match to TRBD1. This CDR3 is built from 17 residues. J lost 5 bases, V lost 0 bases, and 10 bases had no gene match. The germline V gene has CDR1 MNHEY and CDR2 SMNVEV (reference sequence). The CDR3 bases are TGTGCCAGCAGTTTATCGCCAATCCCGGGACAGGGGAACGAGCAGTACTTC. Translating it yields CASSLSPIPGQGNEQYF.

The chain is built from TRBV6-6 and TRBJ1-5; a possible D gene is TRBD1 (6 bases). The V gene lost 5 bases and the J gene lost 1 base, with 12 bases spanning the gap. Germline V gene lookup returns CDR1 MNHNY and CDR2 SVGAGI (reference sequence). The CDR3 extends over 15 amino acids. CDR3 DNA: TGTGCCAGCAGTACAGGGATGTCAAGCAATCAGCCCCAGCATTTT. Its translation: CASSTGMSSNQPQHF.

V is TRBV30 and J is TRBJ1-2; D not certain. Germline V gene lookup returns CDR1 GTSNPN and CDR2 SVGIG (reference sequence). The length of the CDR3 is 13 residues. V gave up 8 bases and J gave up 8 bases, with 21 bases separating them. CDR3: CAGIQSPLWGYTF. The CDR3 region has the DNA TGTGCCGGGATACAGTCTCCTCTTTGGGGCTACACCTTC.

The V call is TRBV7-8, the J call TRBJ2-7; TRBD1 aligns across 9 bases. Germline CDR1 SGHVS, CDR2 FQNEAQ. The CDR3 covers 17 residues. Trimming removed 7 bases from V and 3 bases from J; junction bases left unmatched: 16. The CDR3 sequence: CASTLTGGSHSYYEQYF. The CDR3 region has the DNA TGTGCCAGCACCTTGACAGGGGGTTCCCACTCATACTACGAGCAGTACTTC. The full variable domain, with the rest looked up from reference TRBV7-8 and TRBJ2-7, is GAGVSQSPRYKVAKRGQDVALRCDPISGHVSLFWYQQALGQGPEFLTYFQNEAQLDKSGLPSDRFFAERPEGSVSTLKIQRTQQEDSAVYLCASTLTGGSHSYYEQYFGPGTRLTVT.

The genes are TRBV19 and TRBJ1-3; TRBD1 is a possible D gene (5 bases). This CDR3 spans 17 amino acids. Germline V gene lookup returns CDR1 LNHDA and CDR2 SQIVND (reference sequence). V lost 3 bases and J lost 0, with 15 bases in between. This CDR3 reads CASSIPTGQSSGNTIYF. The CDR3 DNA reads as TGTGCCAGTAGTATCCCAACAGGCCAAAGCTCTGGAAACACCATATATTTT.

The V gene is TRBV15, the J gene TRBJ1-6; D remains unclear. Germline assignment: CDR1 LNHNV and CDR2 YYDKDF (reference sequence). The CDR3 totals 17 residues. Trimming removed 0 bases at V and 3 bases at J, with 12 bases between. The CDR3 reads CATSREDSRFYNSPLHF. In nucleotides, the CDR3 is TGTGCCACCAGCAGAGAAGACTCTCGCTTCTATAATTCACCCCTCCACTTT.

This clone appeared a single time. The chain links TRBV27 to TRBJ1-3, with D possibly being TRBD1 (5 bases). The CDR3 runs 15 residues. V lost 4 bases and J lost 9, with 19 bases in between. Germline V lookup: CDR1 MNHEY, CDR2 SMNVEV (reference sequence). The CDR3 loop reads CASSSGTAARGTIYF. CDR3 nucleotide sequence: TGTGCCAGCAGTTCGGGGACTGCGGCTCGGGGCACCATATATTTT.

This sequence joins TRBV6-2 or TRBV6-3 and TRBJ2-5; D might be TRBD2 (6 bases). The CDR3 is 14 residues long. V was clipped by 5 bases and J by 5 bases, with 15 bases between them. Germline V gene data show CDR1 as MNHEY and CDR2 as SVGEGT. CDR3 bases: TGTGCCAGCAGTACAAATGGGGGGACGGAGACCCAGTACTTC. It encodes CASSTNGGTETQYF.

The CDR3 loop reads CASSFDSAYNEQFF. For the CDR3, the DNA is TGCGCCAGCAGCTTTGACAGCGCCTACAATGAGCAGTTCTTC. V is TRBV5-1 and J is TRBJ2-1, with a tentative D call TRBD1 (5 bases). Germline CDR1 reads SGHRS; CDR2 reads YFSETQ. The germline V and J ends were trimmed by 2 bases and 2 bases, with 8 bases remaining between them. The CDR3 extends over 14 amino acids. Full variable domain (rest looked up from reference TRBV5-1 and TRBJ2-1): KAGVTQTPRYLIKTRGQQVTLSCSPISGHRSVSWYQQTPGQGLQFLFEYFSETQRNKGNFPGRFSGRQFSNSRSEMNVSTLELGDSALYLCASSFDSAYNEQFFGPGTRLTVL.

The chain couples TRBV2 to TRBJ1-2; 7 bases match TRBD1. Germline V gene lookup returns CDR1 SNHLY and CDR2 FYNNEI. V gave up 4 bases and J gave up 7 bases; unmatched junction bases: 12. This CDR3 spans 15 amino acids. CDR3 nucleotide sequence: TGTGCCAGCAGTGGCCCCGGTGCAACAGGGGTTGGCTACACCTTC. It encodes CASSGPGATGVGYTF. Full variable domain (remainder filled in from reference TRBV2 and TRBJ1-2): EPEVTQTPSHQVTQMGQEVILRCVPISNHLYFYWYRQILGQKVEFLVSFYNNEISEKSEIFDDQFSVERPDGSNFTLKIRSTKLEDSAMYFCASSGPGATGVGYTFGSGTRLTVV.

The chain couples TRBV7-2 to TRBJ2-2, with D perhaps matching TRBD2 (6 bases). Trimming removed 3 bases at V and 4 bases at J, with 12 bases between. The CDR3 contains 15 residues. Looked up from germline, CDR1 is SGHTA and CDR2 is FQGNSA. CDR3 coding DNA: TGTGCCAGCAGCTTTGATCGGGGGAGCACCGGGGAGCTGTTTTTT. This codes for CASSFDRGSTGELFF.

The V gene is TRBV11-2, the J gene TRBJ1-4; 10 nucleotides match TRBD1. The germline V gene has CDR1 SGHAT and CDR2 FQNNGV. The V gene end was trimmed by 5 bases and the J gene end by 7 bases; junction bases not matched to a gene: 4. This CDR3 spans 14 amino acids. CDR3 amino acids: CASSRGQGSEKLFF. The CDR3 region has the DNA TGTGCCAGCAGCCGGGGACAGGGGAGTGAAAAACTGTTTTTT.